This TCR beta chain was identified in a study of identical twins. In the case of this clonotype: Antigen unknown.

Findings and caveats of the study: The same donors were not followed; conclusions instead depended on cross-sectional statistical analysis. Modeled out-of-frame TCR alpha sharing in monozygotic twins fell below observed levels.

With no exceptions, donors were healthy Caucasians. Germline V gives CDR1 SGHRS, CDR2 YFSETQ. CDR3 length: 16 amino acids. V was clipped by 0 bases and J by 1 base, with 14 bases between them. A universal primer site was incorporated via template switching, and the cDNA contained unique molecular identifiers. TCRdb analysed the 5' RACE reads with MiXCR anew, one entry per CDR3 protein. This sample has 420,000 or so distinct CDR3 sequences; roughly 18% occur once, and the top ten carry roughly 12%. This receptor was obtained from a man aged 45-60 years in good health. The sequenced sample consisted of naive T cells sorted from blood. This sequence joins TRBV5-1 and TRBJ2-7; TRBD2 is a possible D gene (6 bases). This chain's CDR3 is CASSLVPSATSYEQYF. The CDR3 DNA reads TGCGCCAGCAGCTTGGTCCCTAGCGCTACTTCCTACGAGCAGTACTTC.